This passage covers 3 T cell receptor beta chains from one sample sequenced in a study of cytomegalovirus exposure and HLA in healthy donors. Amplification used 60 Vbeta primers and 13 Jbeta primers. Here immunoSEQ multiplex PCR was the method, and the copy in TCRdb shows in-frame clones only, minus some. The sample holds around 110,000 clones, about 10% seen once. The sequencing input was PBMCs. These TCRs come from a man aged 25 to 45 in good health and CMV-seronegative.

The table lists this clone with a few counts. This chain links TRBV4-1 with TRBJ2-7; TRBD2 might be the D (5 bases). The CDR3 runs 15 residues. The germline gives CDR1 MGHRA, CDR2 YSYEKL. With 4 bases removed from V and 2 bases from J, the gap between germline ends came to 15 bases. The CDR3 sequence: CASSPGLLRTYEQYF. CDR3 nucleotides: TGCGCCAGCAGCCCCGGACTGCTAAGAACCTACGAGCAGTACTTC.

This clone has a handful of counts. This chain joins TRBV5-8 and TRBJ2-5, with no clear D. The ends were cut back, 3 bases at V and 4 bases at J, with 4 bases in the middle. The CDR3 length is 11 residues. Germline loops: CDR1 SGHTS, CDR2 YDEGEE. For the CDR3, the DNA is TGTGCCAGCAGCTCAGTAGAGACCCAGTACTTC. Translating it yields CASSSVETQYF.

CDR3 sequence reads: CASSPLSTNEKLFF. Here the CDR3 DNA reads TGTGCCAGCAGCCCTTTGTCAACTAATGAAAAACTGTTTTTT. V is TRBV7-2 and J is TRBJ1-4; D not certain. Trimming stripped 5 bases from V and 0 bases from J, with 7 bases between. Germline CDR1 and CDR2: SGHTA and FQGNSA. This CDR3 region has 14 residues.